This TCR beta chain was observed in a study of blood T cell repertoires in COVID-19. Study-wide context: The cDNA or gDNA used as material had been derived from T cells, B-cell-depleted T cells, or PBMCs.

As originally analysed: Reference gene primer amplification gave estimated nucleated cell counts. Assay: immunoSEQ multiplex PCR; the TCRdb copy retains only in-frame clones and omits some. V and J calls and clone size are given by that table; D and trimming were obtained from the DNA. Among around 260,000 clones listed, roughly 88% were seen once. Germline lookup yields CDR1 MRHNA and CDR2 SNTAGT. This CDR3 is 14 amino acids long. Trimming removed 3 bases at V and 0 bases at J, with 6 bases between. The clonotype was recovered from a woman under 40 with active or convalescent COVID-19. Source material: peripheral blood. The rearrangement links TRBV6-4 to TRBJ1-5; D uncertain. CDR3 bases: TGTGCCAGCAGTGATGAGCATAGCAATCAGCCCCAGCATTTT. This codes for CASSDEHSNQPQHF.